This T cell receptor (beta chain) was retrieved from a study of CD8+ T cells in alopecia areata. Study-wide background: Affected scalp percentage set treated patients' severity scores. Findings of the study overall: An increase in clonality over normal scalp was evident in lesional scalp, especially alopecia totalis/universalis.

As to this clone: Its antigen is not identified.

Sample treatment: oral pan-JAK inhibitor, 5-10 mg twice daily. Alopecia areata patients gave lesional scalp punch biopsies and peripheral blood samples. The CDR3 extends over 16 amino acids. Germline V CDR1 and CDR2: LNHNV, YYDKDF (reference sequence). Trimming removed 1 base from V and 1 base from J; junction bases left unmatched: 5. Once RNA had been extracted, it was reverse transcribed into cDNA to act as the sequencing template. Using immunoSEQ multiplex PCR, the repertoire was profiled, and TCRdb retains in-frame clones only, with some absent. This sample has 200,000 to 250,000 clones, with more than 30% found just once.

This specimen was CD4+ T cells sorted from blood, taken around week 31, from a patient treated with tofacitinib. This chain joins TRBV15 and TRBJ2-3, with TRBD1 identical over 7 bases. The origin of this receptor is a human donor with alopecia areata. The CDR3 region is CATSRGTGRGTDTQYF. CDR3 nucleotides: TGTGCCACCAGCAGAGGGACAGGCAGGGGCACAGATACGCAGTATTTT. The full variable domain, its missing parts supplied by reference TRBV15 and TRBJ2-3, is DAMVIQNPRYQVTQFGKPVTLSCSQTLNHNVMYWYQQKSSQAPKLLFHYYDKDFNNEADTPDNFQSRRPNTSFCFLDIRSPGLGDTAMYLCATSRGTGRGTDTQYFGPGTRLTVL.